This TCR beta chain is from a study of OX40 agonist ivuxolimab in advanced cancers. Study-wide context: Ivuxolimab was a fully human IgG2 agonistic monoclonal antibody targeting the costimulatory receptor OX40 (CD134). Intravenous ivuxolimab was administered to patients every 2 weeks at six dose levels: 0.01, 0.1, 0.3, 1.5, 3 and 10 mg/kg. Among the approximately 54 dose-escalation patients, about 19 had hepatocellular carcinoma, 15 or so melanoma, 9 renal cell carcinoma and 9 head and neck cancer. In the dose-escalation cohort, approximately 83% of patients were male, and the mean age was approximately 60 years with a range of roughly 20 to 85. Prior anti-PD-1, anti-PD-L1 or anti-CTLA-4 therapy was permitted, and checkpoint inhibitors had been received by around 39% of dose-escalation patients. Partial responses occurred in three dose-escalation patients: two with cutaneous melanoma and one with hepatocellular carcinoma. Peripheral TCRbeta sequencing was intended to test whether TCR sequence diversity was altered and clonal T-cell expansion was caused by ivuxolimab. The paper reports the monotherapy dose-escalation portion (N of about 56 patients) of the phase I ivuxolimab trial. The investigation overall reported the following: Which antigens the clonally expanded peripheral T cells were specific for was not determined. Low levels of normalized T-cell clonal expansion were also shown by some nonresponding patients. After ivuxolimab, more expanded clones were found on average in CD8+ T cells than in CD4+ T cells. In the 0.1-3.0 mg/kg groups, partial responders were among the patients with the lowest normalized peripheral clonal expansion, particularly in CD8+ T cells. Clonal expansion of both CD4+ and CD8+ blood T cells was observed from baseline to week 6 at doses 0.1 to 3.0 mg/kg.

V and J are trimmed by 4 bases and 5 bases, and the gene matches miss 7 bases of the junction. Counted from cysteine to phenylalanine, this CDR3 has 16 amino acids. Solely the CDR3 DNA is kept, with 48 bases framed from the first base. Looking up the germline V gene (reference sequence) yields CDR1 LNHDA and CDR2 SQIVND. About this clone itself: Its antigen target is currently unknown. There are no base qualities to consult, and no much larger clone falls within one base.

Genomic DNA was extracted from sorted cells for sequencing of the TCRbeta CDR3 region. The immunoSEQ Assay was used for sequencing of TCRbeta CDR3 regions. TCRdb carries this immuneACCESS record with in-frame sequences only. Its versions omit some clonotypes, under half of them owing to an unresolved V gene in the studies checked, with the rest unexplained. The sample has 17,000 or so clones on record, around 80% of them singletons. Just under 30% of the sample is held by the ten biggest clonotypes. Patients with a history of autoimmune disease or receiving systemic immunosuppression were excluded from the trial. Peripheral blood for TCR sequencing was drawn from every dose cohort at baseline, at cycle 4 day 1 and at cycle 7 day 1. Samples were obtained from an open-label, multicenter, first-in-human phase I dose-escalation trial of ivuxolimab. The trial enrolled adults with locally advanced or metastatic head and neck squamous cell, hepatocellular, melanoma or renal cell carcinoma. Before TCR sequencing, CD4+ T cells and CD8+ T cells from peripheral blood were sorted into separate populations.

The chain is encoded by TRBV19 joined to TRBJ2-4; 11 bases in the middle match TRBD2. The source was CD4+ or CD8+ T cells sorted from blood, collected in a trial of the OX40 agonist ivuxolimab. This receptor was identified in an adult with an advanced solid tumor such as melanoma, head and neck, liver or kidney cancer. The CDR3 reads CASSTYEGLAENIQYF. Read as DNA, the sequence is TGTGCCAGTAGTACCTACGAGGGACTAGCGGAAAACATTCAGTACTTC.